The 28 T cell receptor beta chains given below trace back to one sample, sequenced in a study of shared clonotypes between healthy human individuals. Assay: immunoSEQ multiplex PCR; the TCRdb copy retains only in-frame clones and omits some. The repertoire includes some 1 million clones, about three quarters of them detected once, and around 1.5% sits in the top ten. Sample: memory CD4+ T cells sorted from blood. Sample subset: CD45RA-negative fraction. The receptors originated from a man aged 18 to 30 in good health.

The chain joins TRBV5-4 to TRBJ2-1; no definite D call. The CDR3 loop spans 13 amino acids. The germline V and J ends were trimmed by 2 bases and 3 bases, with 6 bases remaining between them. Per germline, CDR1 SGHNT and CDR2 YYREEE (reference sequence). The CDR3 is CASSFGYYNEQFF. DNA of the CDR3: TGTGCCAGCAGCTTCGGCTACTACAATGAGCAGTTCTTC.

In its sample, this clone was seen once. The chain carries TRBV10-2 and TRBJ2-3, with D tentatively TRBD2 (6 bases). V gave up 3 bases and J gave up 2 bases, with 9 bases separating them. The germline V gene encodes CDR1 WSHSY and CDR2 SAAADI. CDR3 length equals 14 residues. CDR3 region: CASSDGSYTDTQYF. CDR3 sequence (DNA): TGCGCCAGCAGTGACGGGAGTTACACAGATACGCAGTATTTT.

This chain connects TRBV5-1 to TRBJ2-3; 11 bases align to TRBD2. Germline V gives CDR1 SGHRS, CDR2 YFSETQ. CDR3 length: 19 residues. The J segment lost 3 bases and the V segment lost 0 bases, leaving 12 bases of the junction unmatched. The CDR3 spells CASSLAGSVLAGVTDTQYF. In DNA, the CDR3 is TGCGCCAGCAGCTTGGCGGGAAGCGTACTAGCGGGGGTAACAGATACGCAGTATTTT.

This clone was seen ten or more times. The chain employs TRBV6-1 and TRBJ2-7; TRBD1 matches at 8 bases. The trim removed 1 base at V and 2 bases at J, leaving 4 bases unmatched. The germline V gene has CDR1 MNHNS and CDR2 SASEGT. The CDR3 has 15 residues. CDR3 sequence reads: CASSEVGQGPYEQYF. The DNA for the CDR3 is TGTGCCAGCAGTGAAGTCGGACAGGGCCCCTACGAGCAGTACTTC.

This clone was found once. The CDR3 DNA is TGCGCCAGCAGAGGTGCTGGTGAGAATTCACCCCTCCACTTT. Protein sequence: CASRGAGENSPLHF. V gene TRBV5-1 combines with J gene TRBJ1-6; no firm D call. The CDR3 is 14 residues long. Germline values: CDR1 SGHRS, CDR2 YFSETQ. Trimming removed 5 bases at V and 7 bases at J, with 13 bases between.

As for this clone: The sample holds other DNA sequences that translate to the same CDR3. The chain links TRBV19 to TRBJ2-7, with D possibly being TRBD2 (5 bases). Trimming took 3 bases from V and 7 from J, leaving 7 bases between them. The CDR3 consists of 11 residues. From germline, CDR1 is LNHDA and CDR2 SQIVND (reference sequence). CDR3 region: CASSIEREQYF. Written as DNA, the CDR3 is TGTGCCAGTAGTATTGAGCGGGAGCAGTACTTC. Full variable domain (outside the CDR3, taken from reference TRBV19 and TRBJ2-7): DGGITQSPKYLFRKEGQNVTLSCEQNLNHDAMYWYRQDPGQGLRLIYYSQIVNDFQKGDIAEGYSVSREKKESFPLTVTSAQKNPTAFYLCASSIEREQYFGPGTRLTVT.

Points on this clone: Germline is not matched at one junction end, which may reflect a read error. This CDR3 reads CASGLAGGPTDTQYF. DNA of the CDR3: TGTGCCAGCGGCTTGGCGGGAGGGCCTACAGATACGCAGTATTTT. This chain connects TRBV7-2 to TRBJ2-3; 9 bases map to TRBD2. Per the germline V gene, CDR1 is SGHTA and CDR2 is FQGNSA. This CDR3 has 15 amino acids.

The chain combines TRBV10-3 with TRBJ2-5, with 11 bases that match TRBD2. CDR1 is ENHRY, CDR2 SYGVKD, per germline. Trimming took 5 bases from V and 1 from J; bases not matched to a gene: 6. The CDR3 spans 16 residues. The CDR3 protein is CAISSTGLAVQETQYF. CDR3 nucleotides: TGTGCCATCAGTAGCACGGGACTAGCGGTCCAAGAGACCCAGTACTTC.

This clone occurred a few times. V gene TRBV20-1 combines with J gene TRBJ1-1; no firm D call. Germline V gene lookup returns CDR1 DFQATT and CDR2 SNEGSKA (reference sequence). With 5 bases removed from V and 8 bases from J, the gap between germline ends came to 12 bases. This CDR3 is 11 amino acids long. Here the CDR3 reads CSAGTWSEAFF. CDR3 nucleotide sequence: TGCAGTGCTGGTACCTGGAGCGAAGCTTTCTTT.

Remarks on this clone: A clone one base away is much larger, so this may be a read error. Other DNA variants within this sample encode the same CDR3. The chain is built from TRBV7-2 and TRBJ1-5, with D unresolved. This CDR3 has 13 residues. Per the germline V gene, CDR1 is SGHTA and CDR2 is FQGNSA. Trimming removed 3 bases at V and 2 bases at J, with 5 bases between. The CDR3 is CASSFGGNQPQHF. The DNA of the CDR3 is TGTGCCAGCAGCTTTGGGGGCAATCAGCCCCAGCATTTT.

The rearrangement links TRBV6-6 to TRBJ2-7, with D perhaps TRBD1 (5 bases). V gave up 0 bases and J gave up 4 bases, with 16 bases separating them. Germline CDR1 and CDR2: MNHNY and SVGAGI (reference sequence). This CDR3 spans 16 amino acids. The CDR3 spells CASSYSGQNIGYEQYF. The CDR3 region has the DNA TGTGCCAGCAGTTACTCGGGGCAGAACATTGGATACGAGCAGTACTTC.

This clone was seen ten or more times. This chain connects TRBV2 to TRBJ1-2; 8 bases match TRBD1. Germline lookup yields CDR1 SNHLY and CDR2 FYNNEI. The ends lost 5 bases at V and 5 bases at J; junction bases unmatched: 7. The CDR3 is 14 residues long. CDR3 DNA: TGTGCCAGCAGTTCCGGACAGGGATCATATGGCTACACCTTC. Its protein product is CASSSGQGSYGYTF.

This chain joins TRBV2 and TRBJ2-2; the D gene is possibly TRBD1 (6 bases). The length of the CDR3 is 15 residues. Between the trimmed V and J ends, which lost 4 bases and 0 bases, there was a span of 9 bases. Germline V lookup: CDR1 SNHLY, CDR2 FYNNEI. CDR3 in amino acids: CASSATGTNTGELFF. As DNA, the CDR3 is TGTGCCAGCAGTGCTACAGGGACGAACACCGGGGAGCTGTTTTTT.

V is TRBV7-2 and J is TRBJ1-1; the D is unclear. Germline loops: CDR1 SGHTA, CDR2 FQGNSA. This CDR3 contains 13 residues. Trimming shortened V by 3 bases and J by 1 base, and 6 bases separated the two germline ends. The CDR3 sequence: CASSFAPNTEAFF. CDR3 DNA: TGTGCCAGCAGCTTCGCCCCGAACACTGAAGCTTTCTTT.

The rearrangement links TRBV6-6 to TRBJ1-5; tentatively, D is TRBD1 (5 bases). Germline CDR1 and CDR2: MNHNY and SVGAGI (reference sequence). CDR3 size: 15 residues. Trimming stripped 11 bases from V and 1 base from J, with 18 bases between. The CDR3 spells CAPRRGGRSNQPQHF. CDR3 DNA: TGTGCCCCACGTCGGGGCGGGAGGAGCAATCAGCCCCAGCATTTT.

The V gene is TRBV6-5, the J gene TRBJ1-1; D is perhaps TRBD1 (6 bases). CDR1 MNHEY and CDR2 SVGAGI come from the germline V gene. This CDR3 spans 11 amino acids. V lost 5 bases and J lost 8, with 9 bases in between. In DNA, the CDR3 is TGTGCCAGCAGTACAGGGAAGGAAGCTTTCTTT. Protein sequence: CASSTGKEAFF.

The genes are TRBV7-6 and TRBJ2-5; 9 positions match TRBD1. There are 15 residues in the CDR3. V gave up 5 bases and J gave up 5 bases; unmatched junction bases: 9. Per germline, CDR1 SGHVS and CDR2 FNYEAQ. Here the CDR3 reads CASSARDRAGETQYF. The CDR3 DNA reads as TGTGCCAGCAGCGCCCGGGACAGGGCTGGGGAGACCCAGTACTTC.

Details on this clone: A far larger clone is only one base removed, so a read error is likely. Additional DNA sequences in this sample encode the identical CDR3. The chain is built from TRBV4-1 and TRBJ1-1; 7 nucleotides line up with TRBD1. Germline V CDR1 and CDR2: MGHRA, YSYEKL. The CDR3 contains 14 residues. The ends lost 1 base at V and 3 bases at J; junction bases unmatched: 2. The CDR3 spells CASSQGQGYTEAFF. CDR3 sequence (DNA): TGCGCCAGCAGCCAAGGACAGGGTTACACTGAAGCTTTCTTT.

This clone was recorded once. V usage is TRBV19 and J usage is TRBJ1-6; TRBD1 matches at 9 bases. V gave up 6 bases and J gave up 3 bases; unmatched junction bases: 9. Germline CDR1 and CDR2: LNHDA and SQIVND (reference sequence). The CDR3 is 17 residues long. The CDR3 loop is CASRSPATGGYNSPLHF. CDR3 bases: TGTGCCAGTAGGTCCCCGGCGACAGGGGGCTATAATTCACCCCTCCACTTT.

The V and J genes are TRBV19 and TRBJ1-5; D unclear. The CDR3 length is 15 residues. Germline V lookup: CDR1 LNHDA, CDR2 SQIVND (reference sequence). The V end lost 6 bases, the J end lost 3 bases, and 15 bases lay between the germline ends. CDR3 in amino acids: CASREAVTSNQPQHF. For the CDR3, the DNA is TGTGCCAGTAGAGAGGCGGTGACATCCAATCAGCCCCAGCATTTT.

This clone is a singleton in its sample. The rearrangement uses TRBV7-2 and TRBJ2-5; 7 bases align to TRBD2. J lost 0 bases, V lost 6 bases, and 7 bases had no gene match. The CDR3 sequence is 15 residues long. Germline assignment: CDR1 SGHTA and CDR2 FQGNSA. For the CDR3, the DNA is TGTGCCAGCAGTAGGAGCGGGACCAACCAAGAGACCCAGTACTTC. This gives the protein CASSRSGTNQETQYF.

This rearrangement joins TRBV11-2 to TRBJ2-1, with D perhaps TRBD2 (6 bases). Germline CDR1 is SGHAT and CDR2 is FQNNGV. The CDR3 runs 14 residues. V lost 3 bases and J 4 bases, leaving 10 bases between the germline ends. The CDR3 is CASSLERVYNEQFF. CDR3 DNA sequence: TGTGCCAGCAGCTTGGAGCGGGTATACAATGAGCAGTTCTTC.

As DNA, the CDR3 is TGTGCCAGCACCGATAAGGGACACCTACCTGGCTATGGCTACACCTTC. It translates to CASTDKGHLPGYGYTF. The chain has TRBV6-6 and TRBJ1-2; D may be TRBD1 (6 bases). There are 16 residues in the CDR3. The germline V and J ends were trimmed by 7 bases and 4 bases, with 22 bases remaining between them. Germline-derived CDR1 and CDR2 are MNHNY and SVGAGI (reference sequence).

As to this clone: A far larger clone differs by one base, so this is likely a read error. CDR3 loop: CASSLGTGSYEQYF. In nucleotides, the CDR3 is TGTGCCAGCAGCTTAGGGACCGGGTCCTACGAGCAGTACTTC. The V and J genes are TRBV7-2 and TRBJ2-7, with D uncertain. Germline CDR1 and CDR2: SGHTA and FQGNSA. The CDR3 is made up of 14 amino acids. Trimming removed 1 base at V and 1 base at J, with 8 bases between.

The CDR3 is CASSNPGQMNTEAFF. DNA for the CDR3: TGTGCCAGTAGTAACCCGGGACAAATGAACACTGAAGCTTTCTTT. The genes are TRBV19 and TRBJ1-1; TRBD1 might be the D (6 bases). The germline CDR1 and CDR2 sequences are LNHDA and SQIVND (reference sequence). The V gene lost 4 bases and the J gene lost 0 bases, with 12 bases spanning the gap. The CDR3 covers 15 residues. Filled out from reference TRBV19 and TRBJ1-1, the complete variable domain reads DGGITQSPKYLFRKEGQNVTLSCEQNLNHDAMYWYRQDPGQGLRLIYYSQIVNDFQKGDIAEGYSVSREKKESFPLTVTSAQKNPTAFYLCASSNPGQMNTEAFFGQGTRLTVV.

The CDR3 DNA is TGCGCCAGCAGCGTGGGACTAGCGGACTACAATGAGCAGTTCTTC. Amino acids: CASSVGLADYNEQFF. V gene TRBV5-1 combines with J gene TRBJ2-1, with 11 positions matching TRBD2. The CDR3 is made up of 15 amino acids. The V gene's germline CDR1 is SGHRS and CDR2 YFSETQ. J lost 3 bases, V lost 4 bases, and 3 bases had no gene match.

The rearrangement links TRBV4-1 to TRBJ2-1; D uncertain. This CDR3 region has 11 residues. V was trimmed by 1 base and J by 9 bases, leaving 4 bases between them. The germline V gene has CDR1 MGHRA and CDR2 YSYEKL. The CDR3: CASSQVSEQFF. The CDR3 DNA is TGCGCCAGCAGCCAAGTCAGTGAGCAGTTCTTC.

This chain joins TRBV4-3 and TRBJ1-2; D ambiguous. Deletions cut 0 bases from V and 5 bases from J, with 7 bases between. CDR1 is LGHNA, CDR2 YSLEER, per germline. There are 13 residues in the CDR3. For the CDR3, the DNA is TGCGCCAGCAGCCAAGATGGGGTTTATGGCTACACCTTC. It yields the protein CASSQDGVYGYTF.